Sequencing of this T cell receptor beta chain was carried out in a study of blood T cell repertoires in COVID-19. This CDR3 contains 18 residues. V was cut by 3 bases and J by 1 base, with 22 bases left in between. Germline V lookup: CDR1 LGHNA, CDR2 YNFKEQ. In the study's own analysis: Counts of nucleated cells, estimated from reference gene primer amplification, were obtained. The assay was immunoSEQ multiplex PCR, and TCRdb's table has in-frame clones only and misses some. V and J calls plus clone size are reproduced from that table; the DNA served to infer D and trimming. In the table there are about 94,000 clones, around 72% of which are singletons.

The chain joins TRBV4-2 to TRBJ2-7; D might be TRBD1 (8 bases). The TCR was taken from a man between 70 and 80 years old with COVID-19, enrolled during active disease. The sample comprised peripheral blood. The CDR3 region has the DNA TGTGCCAGCAGCCACCCAAACACAGGGGGAGGGAGATCCTACGAGCAGTACTTC. This codes for CASSHPNTGGGRSYEQYF.